This T cell receptor (beta chain) appears in the sequencing data of a study of cytomegalovirus exposure and HLA in healthy donors. Points from the study as a whole: Follow-up analysis later connected one missense variant in DCLRE1C with trimming of TCR beta V- and J-genes.

Primers: 60 Vbeta forward and 13 Jbeta reverse. Libraries were prepared by immunoSEQ multiplex PCR; TCRdb keeps only in-frame clonotypes and omits some of them. The repertoire holds 150,000 to 200,000 clones, roughly 85% seen once, with 3.5% to 5% in the top ten. The V gene's germline CDR1 is MNHEY and CDR2 SMNVEV (reference sequence). Losses at the gene ends were 0 bases for V and 4 bases for J; bases not matched to a gene: 8. This CDR3 region has 18 residues. This clone was detected a few times. Its cognate antigen is unknown. This rearrangement joins TRBV27 to TRBJ2-7; 14 bases are a match to TRBD2. This receptor was identified in a young woman in good health and CMV-seropositive. Sequenced input: PBMCs. The CDR3 nucleotides are TGTGCCAGCAGTTTATCCGTCCGGGGACTAGCGGGAGAGTACGAGCAGTACTTC. This encodes CASSLSVRGLAGEYEQYF.